This TCR beta chain was obtained from a study of blood T cell repertoires in COVID-19. Overall study: Acute-phase and convalescent COVID-19 samples originated in the United States, Italy and Spain. In each case, the material was cDNA or gDNA derived from T cells, B-cell-depleted T cells, or PBMCs.

The CDR3 contains 14 residues. Germline CDR1 reads LGHNA; CDR2 reads YSLEER. V was pared by 0 bases and J by 1 base, with 6 bases between. Seattle patients were enrolled during active infection and followed longitudinally. Original methodology: Estimation of nucleated cell counts relied on the amplification of reference gene primers. Profiling relied on immunoSEQ multiplex PCR, and the TCRdb table lists in-frame clones only, not all of them. D and trimming were read from the DNA, whereas the V and J calls and clone size are those reported in that table. The table lists around 310,000 clones, 90% of them singletons, with roughly 1% in the top ten. Only one count was recorded for this clone.

Source material: peripheral blood. The TCR sequence derives from a middle-aged woman with COVID-19, enrolled during active disease. The chain carries TRBV4-3 and TRBJ2-5; tentatively, D is TRBD1 (5 bases). The CDR3 is CASSQEDSQETQYF. The CDR3 coding sequence is TGCGCCAGCAGCCAAGAAGACAGCCAAGAGACCCAGTACTTC.